A single sample gave rise to the 23 T cell receptor beta chains below, sequenced in a study of beta chain features in type 1 diabetes. Every isolated RNA sample was fully reverse transcribed, so sequencing captured expressed TCRB transcripts. Clones were sequenced by immunoSEQ multiplex PCR, and TCRdb holds only the in-frame ones, with some missing. The sample includes approximately 400,000 clones, approximately 15% of them seen just once. The material sequenced was naive CD4+ T cells from blood. The receptors shown here come from a woman under 30 in good health.

This clone was detected a few times. This sequence joins TRBV23-1 and TRBJ1-2; D possibly corresponds to TRBD1 (5 bases). TRBV23-1 is designated an ORF whose function remains uncertain. Trimming cost V 3 bases and J 8 bases, with 13 bases left between them. The CDR3 runs 13 residues. The CDR3 coding sequence is TGCGCCAGCAGTCATAAAGGGGCAAGCGGCTACACCTTC. Translation gives CASSHKGASGYTF.

V gene TRBV28 combines with J gene TRBJ2-7, with TRBD1 as a possible D gene (6 bases). Trimming left V 3 bases short and J 0 bases short, with 9 bases between. Germline-derived CDR1 and CDR2 are MDHEN and SYDVKM. The CDR3 has 14 residues. CDR3 sequence reads: CASSFSGASYEQYF. The CDR3, as DNA: TGTGCCAGCAGTTTTTCAGGGGCCTCCTACGAGCAGTACTTC.

In this sample, this clone turned up a few times. The CDR3 spells CASSDRDRGYGYTF. CDR3 DNA sequence: TGTGCCAGCAGTGACCGGGACAGAGGCTATGGCTACACCTTC. The chain carries TRBV25-1 and TRBJ1-2; TRBD1 matches at 7 bases. This CDR3 region has 14 residues. CDR1 and CDR2 (germline): MGHDK, SYGVNS. V dropped 3 bases and J dropped 4; count of bases not matched to a gene: 5.

V usage is TRBV5-4 and J usage is TRBJ2-7; tentative D call: TRBD2 (6 bases). The germline CDR1 and CDR2 sequences are SGHNT and YYREEE (reference sequence). The V and J ends lost 2 bases and 2 bases respectively, with 11 bases between them. There are 14 residues in the CDR3. The CDR3 nucleotides are TGTGCCAGCAGCTTCGGACTACAGACCTACGAGCAGTACTTC. Translation gives CASSFGLQTYEQYF.

Only a few counts were recorded for this clone. This CDR3 is also generated by other DNA sequences in the sample. The chain carries TRBV18 and TRBJ1-1; 9 bases line up with TRBD1. With V trimmed by 3 bases and J by 4 bases, 3 bases remained unmatched. Germline CDR1 and CDR2: KGHSH and LQKENI. The CDR3 is 14 residues long. CDR3 DNA: TGTGCCAGCTCACCCGGACAGGGGAGCACTGAAGCTTTCTTT. Translating gives CASSPGQGSTEAFF.

This sequence joins TRBV28 and TRBJ2-3; the D is unclear. This CDR3 contains 15 residues. Trimming pared 8 bases from V and 2 bases from J, leaving 17 bases between. Per germline, CDR1 MDHEN and CDR2 SYDVKM. Here the CDR3 DNA reads TGTGCCAGCGGTACCCTAGGCCCTTACACAGATACGCAGTATTTT. Protein: CASGTLGPYTDTQYF.

This clone was recorded a few times. The chain is built from TRBV18 and TRBJ2-1; 7 bases line up with TRBD1. Germline trimming cut 5 bases from V and 6 bases from J; bases unmatched to any gene: 13. This CDR3 region has 16 residues. Germline V lookup: CDR1 KGHSH, CDR2 LQKENI. CDR3 bases: TGTGCCAGCTCAACGGTGACAGGGCATATTGTCAATGAGCAGTTCTTC. Residues: CASSTVTGHIVNEQFF.

The chain is built from TRBV30 and TRBJ2-5; a possible D gene is TRBD1 (6 bases). The germline CDR1 and CDR2 sequences are GTSNPN and SVGIG (reference sequence). Trimming shortened V by 1 base and J by 4 bases, and 22 bases separated the two germline ends. The CDR3 contains 17 residues. CDR3 loop: CAWSETGLLARRETQYF. The CDR3 nucleotides are TGTGCCTGGAGTGAGACAGGATTACTGGCTAGGCGAGAGACCCAGTACTTC.

This clone appeared a few times. V gene TRBV18 combines with J gene TRBJ2-4; D is undetermined. This CDR3 has 15 residues. Trimming removed 3 bases at V and 9 bases at J, with 18 bases between. Germline V CDR1 and CDR2: KGHSH, LQKENI. CDR3 nucleotides: TGTGCCAGCTCACCTCGCGGATCCCCCGACGGCATTCAGTACTTC. This sequence encodes CASSPRGSPDGIQYF.

This clone was seen a few times. The CDR3 sequence: CASSSGNQETQYF. The CDR3 DNA is TGTGCCAGCAGCTCGGGGAACCAAGAGACCCAGTACTTC. J is TRBJ2-5 and V is TRBV11-1; TRBD2 is a possible D gene (5 bases). V lost 4 bases and J 0 bases, leaving 6 bases between the germline ends. Germline V gene lookup returns CDR1 SGHAT and CDR2 FQDESV (reference sequence). The CDR3 is 13 residues long. The complete variable domain, with remaining parts taken from reference TRBV11-1 and TRBJ2-5, reads EAEVAQSPRYKITEKSQAVAFWCDPISGHATLYWYRQILGQGPELLVQFQDESVVDDSQLPKDRFSAERLKGVDSTLKIQPAELGDSAMYLCASSSGNQETQYFGPGTRLLVL.

The rearrangement uses TRBV6-5 and TRBJ1-2; 10 nucleotides agree with TRBD1. The trim removed 6 bases at V and 3 bases at J, leaving 7 bases unmatched. CDR3 length: 15 amino acids. Germline lookup yields CDR1 MNHEY and CDR2 SVGAGI. The CDR3: CASRGPTGGHYGYTF. In DNA form, the CDR3 reads TGTGCCAGCAGAGGGCCGACAGGGGGCCACTATGGCTACACCTTC.

The chain has TRBV30 and TRBJ2-2, with 8 bases fitting TRBD1. CDR3 size: 16 residues. Germline loops: CDR1 GTSNPN, CDR2 SVGIG (reference sequence). V lost 5 bases and J lost 5; bases outside the gene matches: 13. CDR3 DNA sequence: TGTGCCTGGGTGCCTATGGACAGGGATCGGACCGGGGAGCTGTTTTTT. Protein product: CAWVPMDRDRTGELFF.

The chain links TRBV28 to TRBJ2-1; 9 bases are a match to TRBD2. CDR1 is MDHEN, CDR2 SYDVKM, per germline. The V and J ends lost 5 bases and 16 bases, in that order; junction bases with no gene match: 3. The CDR3 is 10 amino acids. The CDR3 region has the DNA TGTGCCAGCAGTCGGACTAGCGCCTTCTTC. Translated, it gives CASSRTSAFF. Full variable domain (remainder filled in from reference TRBV28 and TRBJ2-1): DVKVTQSSRYLVKRTGEKVFLECVQDMDHENMFWYRQDPGLGLRLIYFSYDVKMKEKGDIPEGYSVSREKKERFSLILESASTNQTSMYLCASSRTSAFFGPGTRLTVL.

This chain connects TRBV30 to TRBJ1-3, with 7 bases aligning to TRBD1. Trimming removed 2 bases from V and 2 bases from J; junction bases left unmatched: 6. This CDR3 region has 15 residues. Germline CDR1 GTSNPN, CDR2 SVGIG (reference sequence). The chain's CDR3 is CAWSLAGTAGNTIYF. CDR3 sequence (DNA): TGTGCCTGGAGTCTAGCCGGGACAGCTGGAAACACCATATATTTT.

This clone was seen a few times. CDR3 nucleotides: TGTGCCTGGAAACCAGAGATACAGCTCTACGAGCAGTACTTC. Encoded protein: CAWKPEIQLYEQYF. The V and J genes are TRBV30 and TRBJ2-7, with D hard to call. Trimming removed 4 bases at V and 3 bases at J, with 16 bases between. CDR1 and CDR2 from the germline V gene are GTSNPN and SVGIG (reference sequence). The CDR3 has 14 amino acids.

CDR3 protein: CASSEWATHNEKLFF. The CDR3 DNA reads as TGTGCCAGCAGTGAATGGGCAACCCATAATGAAAAACTGTTTTTT. The chain links TRBV25-1 to TRBJ1-4; D gene ambiguous. This CDR3 spans 15 amino acids. Germline loops: CDR1 MGHDK, CDR2 SYGVNS. V was clipped by 1 base and J by 4 bases, with 10 bases between them.

V is TRBV5-1 and J is TRBJ1-1, with 8 positions matching TRBD1. With 3 bases clipped from V and 7 bases from J, the junction kept 5 bases outside the gene matches. Germline V gene sequence: CDR1 SGHRS, CDR2 YFSETQ. This CDR3 has 13 amino acids. The CDR3 loop is CASSSGQVGEAFF. The CDR3 region has the DNA TGCGCCAGCAGCTCGGGACAGGTTGGTGAAGCTTTCTTT. The full variable domain, completed using reference TRBV5-1 and TRBJ1-1, is KAGVTQTPRYLIKTRGQQVTLSCSPISGHRSVSWYQQTPGQGLQFLFEYFSETQRNKGNFPGRFSGRQFSNSRSEMNVSTLELGDSALYLCASSSGQVGEAFFGQGTRLTVV.

This clone showed up just a few times. The chain recombines TRBV7-9 with TRBJ2-2; 9 positions agree with TRBD2. With V trimmed by 1 base and J by 2 bases, 2 bases remained unmatched. CDR3 length: 16 amino acids. Germline V gene lookup returns CDR1 SEHNR and CDR2 FQNEAQ (reference sequence). This CDR3 reads CASSLVAGANTGELFF. In nucleotides, the CDR3 is TGTGCCAGCAGCTTAGTAGCGGGAGCAAACACCGGGGAGCTGTTTTTT.

This clone was seen a handful of times. The CDR3 sequence: CASSSQETQYF. The CDR3 coding sequence is TGTGCCAGCAGCTCTCAAGAGACCCAGTACTTC. The V and J genes are TRBV5-4 and TRBJ2-5; the D is unclear. The CDR3 runs 11 residues. From germline, CDR1 is SGHNT and CDR2 YYREEE (reference sequence). The ends were cut back, 3 bases at V and 2 bases at J, with 2 bases in the middle.

In its sample, this clone was seen a few times. The CDR3 region is CASSQVEADAYEQYF. CDR3 in DNA: TGTGCCAGCAGCCAAGTGGAAGCGGATGCATACGAGCAGTACTTC. The V and J genes are TRBV4-2 and TRBJ2-7; D is possibly TRBD2 (5 bases). V lost 1 base to trimming and J lost 4 bases, with 14 bases between them. CDR3 size: 15 residues. Germline assignment: CDR1 LGHNA and CDR2 YNFKEQ.

V is TRBV10-3 and J is TRBJ2-7; D may be TRBD1 (6 bases). The V and J ends lost 10 bases and 0 bases respectively, with 19 bases between them. The CDR3 sequence is 15 residues long. From germline, CDR1 is ENHRY and CDR2 SYGVKD. The CDR3: CATRSQGKGSYEQYF. The DNA of the CDR3 is TGTGCCACCCGTTCCCAGGGGAAGGGCTCCTACGAGCAGTACTTC.

V is TRBV2 and J is TRBJ2-5; 12 nucleotides line up with TRBD2. J gave up 2 bases and V 10 bases, and 8 bases lay outside the gene matches. This CDR3 contains 15 residues. The germline CDR1 and CDR2 sequences are SNHLY and FYNNEI. The CDR3 reads CATCPGTSGQETQYF. The CDR3 coding sequence is TGTGCCACCTGTCCCGGGACTAGCGGGCAAGAGACCCAGTACTTC.

In its sample, this clone was seen a few times. This chain's CDR3 is CASSLNGLVQTDGDMNGYTF. CDR3 in DNA: TGTGCCAGCAGCTTAAACGGTTTGGTCCAGACAGACGGGGACATGAATGGCTACACCTTC. The V and J genes are TRBV7-8 and TRBJ1-2; D is perhaps TRBD1 (6 bases). The V end lost 2 bases, the J end lost 6 bases, and 31 bases lay between the germline ends. Germline-derived CDR1 and CDR2 are SGHVS and FQNEAQ. This CDR3 is 20 amino acids long.